This T cell receptor beta chain was observed in a study of T-cell memory formation after mild COVID-19. TCRdb processed the 5' RACE reads anew with MiXCR; each CDR3 protein has one entry. The sample includes under 550,000 distinct CDR3 sequences, about a sixth of them seen just once. This clonotype was seen a few times. Trimming cost V 5 bases and J 5 bases; bases outside gene matches: 10. The V gene's germline CDR1 is SGHVS and CDR2 FNYEAQ. The CDR3 runs to 15 residues. The sequence came from a man between 18 and 35 years old who had mild COVID-19 (a few samples of this study predate the infection). Cell type and time point are not known. The sample consisted of PBMCs or a T cell subset sorted from them (not recorded which). The gene calls are TRBV7-6 and TRBJ2-5; TRBD1 matches 8 bases. CDR3 nucleotides: TGTGCCAGCAGCCCCGTGACAGGGGTTCCGGAGACCCAGTACTTC. It encodes CASSPVTGVPETQYF. The full variable domain, completed using reference TRBV7-6 and TRBJ2-5, is GAGVSQSPRYKVTKRGQDVALRCDPISGHVSLYWYRQALGQGPEFLTYFNYEAQQDKSGLPNDRFSAERPEGSISTLTIQRTEQRDSAMYRCASSPVTGVPETQYFGPGTRLLVL.